This record covers a single TCR beta chain. Its antigen is not known. Germline trimming cut 4 bases from V and 11 bases from J; bases unmatched to any gene: 16. This CDR3 region has 14 residues. Germline assignment: CDR1 SQVTM and CDR2 ANQGSEA. The sample originates from a study of cytomegalovirus exposure and HLA in healthy donors. Study at large: An earlier analysis identified 117 million unique TCR beta sequences in about 170 million T cells.

Broader study findings: According to reports, the classifier identified cytomegalovirus status with high specificity and sensitivity. The study labeled 180 or so TCR beta chains cytomegalovirus-associated.

Healthy bone marrow donors made up the donor group. PCR was performed using 60 Vbeta and 13 Jbeta primers. Method: immunoSEQ multiplex PCR; TCRdb's copy keeps in-frame clones and lacks some. The sample has around 91,000 clones, 78% seen once; the top ten hold roughly 2.5%. This TCR was sampled from a male donor in good health and CMV-seropositive. Sequenced input: PBMCs. The gene calls are TRBV29-1 and TRBJ1-1, with 7 bases that match TRBD1. The CDR3 here is CSVVPATGSSTAFF. DNA for the CDR3: TGCAGCGTTGTTCCGGCGACAGGGTCTAGTACGGCTTTCTTT.